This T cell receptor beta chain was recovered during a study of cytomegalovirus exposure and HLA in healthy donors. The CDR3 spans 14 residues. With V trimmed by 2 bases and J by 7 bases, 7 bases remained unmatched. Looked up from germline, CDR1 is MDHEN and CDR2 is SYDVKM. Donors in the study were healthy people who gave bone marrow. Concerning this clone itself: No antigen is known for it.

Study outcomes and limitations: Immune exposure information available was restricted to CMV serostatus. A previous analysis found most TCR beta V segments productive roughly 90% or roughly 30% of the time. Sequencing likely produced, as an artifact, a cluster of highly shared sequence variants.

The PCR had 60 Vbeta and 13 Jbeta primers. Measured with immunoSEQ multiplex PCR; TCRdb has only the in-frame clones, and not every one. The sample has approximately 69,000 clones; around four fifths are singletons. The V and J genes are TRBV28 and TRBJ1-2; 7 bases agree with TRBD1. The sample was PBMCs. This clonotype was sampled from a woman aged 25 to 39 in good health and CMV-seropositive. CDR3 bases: TGTGCCAGCAGTTTAAGCAGGGGGAACGGTGGCTACACCTTC. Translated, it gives CASSLSRGNGGYTF.